This TCR beta chain was retrieved from a study of sequential checkpoint blockade in melanoma. About the research overall: TCRbeta immunosequencing was performed on DNA from roughly 91 pretreatment melanoma tumor samples. Matched biopsies came pretreatment and at week 13 for some 21 patients.

This clone has ten or more counts. Its antigen remains unidentified. Germline lookup yields CDR1 SGHNT and CDR2 YENEEA. Trimming cost V 5 bases and J 2 bases, with 15 bases left between them. This CDR3 has 15 amino acids. Study-wide findings and caveats: In arm A, pretreatment tumor clonality was associated with response.

Treatment here: randomized to nivolumab then ipilimumab (arm A) or the reverse (arm B). The method was immunoSEQ multiplex PCR; TCRdb's version includes in-frame clones alone and lacks a portion of them. The profile covers about 13,000 clones, with about 21% appearing a single time and 5.5% to 7% taken by the ten largest. The J gene is TRBJ2-5, the V gene TRBV11-3; unclear D gene. This TCR was recovered from a human donor with melanoma. This sample comprised tumor tissue (inferred from file names), obtained from a patient given nivolumab and ipilimumab in sequence. CDR3 region: CASSLGSTLQETQYF. DNA of the CDR3: TGTGCCAGCAGCCTAGGCTCTACACTACAAGAGACCCAGTACTTC.